These 32 T cell receptor beta chains were all obtained from the same sample, sequenced in a study of type 1 regulatory T cells (dated by TCRdb to about 2021). These receptors are not linked to any known antigen. The sequencing machine was an Illumina MiSeq. The raw public reads went through TCRdb reprocessing: fastp at Q25, MiXCR clone calling, in-frame beta chains kept. Every CDR3 protein is listed once, alongside the most common genes and DNA of its rows. This sample gives about 65,000 distinct CDR3 sequences in total; about 50% of them show up just once. The top ten clones comprise about 2% of the sample. The specimen sequenced was cultured non-Tr1 T cells, either the whole culture or a sorted T cell fraction (not recorded which). Explained via the paper, the cell subset or site label denotes: non-Tr1 population from the T-allo10 product. The receptor set was obtained from a human donor in good health.

The chain carries TRBV20-1 and TRBJ1-1, with 10 bases fitting TRBD1. V was clipped by 8 bases and J by 11 bases; unmatched bases: 11. The CDR3 contains 12 residues. Germline V lookup: CDR1 DFQATT, CDR2 SNEGSKA (reference sequence). The CDR3 sequence: CSTPGTGEIAFF. CDR3 DNA sequence: TGCAGTACCCCCGGGACAGGGGAGATCGCTTTCTTT.

This chain joins TRBV7-9 and TRBJ2-5; tentative D call: TRBD2 (6 bases). The germline gives CDR1 SEHNR, CDR2 FQNEAQ (reference sequence). Trimming cost V 3 bases and J 1 base, with 9 bases left between them. The CDR3 totals 14 residues. This CDR3 is CASSFWTIQETQYF. The CDR3 region has the DNA TGTGCCAGCAGCTTTTGGACTATCCAAGAGACCCAGTACTTC.

V gene TRBV20-1 combines with J gene TRBJ2-7; 8 bases map to TRBD1. The CDR3 totals 12 residues. Unmatched junction bases numbered 2, after V lost 5 bases and J lost 2 bases. Germline assignment: CDR1 DFQATT and CDR2 SNEGSKA (reference sequence). DNA of the CDR3: TGCAGTGCTGGACAGGGTACCTACGAGCAGTACTTC. This gives the protein CSAGQGTYEQYF.

This clonotype was seen a handful of times. The V and J genes are TRBV20-1 and TRBJ2-3; possibly TRBD1 for D (6 bases). The CDR3 is 13 amino acids. The germline V and J ends were trimmed by 6 bases and 2 bases, with 12 bases remaining between them. Germline V gene sequence: CDR1 DFQATT, CDR2 SNEGSKA (reference sequence). The CDR3 sequence is CSATDRATDTQYF. The DNA of the CDR3 is TGCAGTGCAACGGACAGAGCCACAGATACGCAGTATTTT.

There are a few counts of this clonotype. The rearrangement joins TRBV20-1 to TRBJ2-7; 7 bases are shared with TRBD2. The CDR3 contains 14 residues. Germline V gene sequence: CDR1 DFQATT, CDR2 SNEGSKA (reference sequence). The J segment lost 1 base and the V segment lost 6 bases, leaving 9 bases of the junction unmatched. The CDR3 is CSADLGAGSYEQYF. DNA of the CDR3: TGCAGTGCAGATCTAGGAGCGGGGTCCTACGAGCAGTACTTC.

J is TRBJ2-7 and V is TRBV10-3, with D uncertain. The CDR3 spans 18 residues. The V gene's germline CDR1 is ENHRY and CDR2 SYGVKD. V lost 3 bases to trimming and J lost 0 bases, with 21 bases between them. The CDR3 region is CAISEGGVGQISSYEQYF. CDR3 sequence (DNA): TGTGCCATCAGTGAAGGTGGTGTTGGGCAGATATCCTCCTACGAGCAGTACTTC.

The chain joins TRBV18 to TRBJ2-2; D is unresolved. Germline V gene data show CDR1 as KGHSH and CDR2 as LQKENI. The CDR3 loop spans 13 amino acids. V lost 3 bases and J lost 3, with 5 bases in between. The CDR3 nucleotides are TGTGCCAGCTCACCGATCGACACCGGGGAGCTGTTTTTT. Translating it yields CASSPIDTGELFF.

This clonotype was counted at least ten times. The J gene is TRBJ2-1, the V gene TRBV20-1; perhaps TRBD2 as D (8 bases). Germline V gene sequence: CDR1 DFQATT, CDR2 SNEGSKA (reference sequence). This CDR3 comprises 14 residues. V was shortened by 6 bases and J by 4 bases, with 16 bases between the two germline ends. CDR3 residues: CSAQGGLGYNEQFF. The CDR3 DNA follows: TGCAGTGCCCAGGGGGGACTAGGTTACAATGAGCAGTTCTTC.

The chain joins TRBV27 to TRBJ1-5; tentative D call: TRBD1 (5 bases). The V gene's germline CDR1 is MNHEY and CDR2 SMNVEV (reference sequence). Trimming left V 2 bases short and J 9 bases short, with 8 bases between. This CDR3 region has 12 residues. CDR3 amino acids: CASSLHQGPQHF. The CDR3 DNA is TGTGCCAGCAGTTTACATCAGGGGCCCCAGCATTTT.

The V and J genes are TRBV5-4 and TRBJ2-3, with unresolved D. In germline, CDR1 is SGHNT, CDR2 YYREEE (reference sequence). Trimming took off 0 bases at V and 3 bases at J, with 5 bases between the two ends. The CDR3 contains 13 residues. In DNA form, the CDR3 reads TGTGCCAGCAGCTTGGTTCAGACAGATACGCAGTATTTT. Translation: CASSLVQTDTQYF.

This chain joins TRBV20-1 and TRBJ2-1; a possible D gene is TRBD1 (7 bases). CDR1 is DFQATT and CDR2 is SNEGSKA in the germline V gene (reference sequence). The CDR3 extends over 15 amino acids. V shed 6 bases and J shed 5 bases, with 20 bases lying between them. The CDR3 is CSAHRGGGDNNEQFF. The CDR3 region has the DNA TGCAGTGCCCACCGAGGGGGCGGGGACAACAATGAGCAGTTCTTC.

The chain has TRBV5-1 and TRBJ2-5; 7 nucleotides agree with TRBD2. CDR1 is SGHRS and CDR2 is YFSETQ in the germline V gene. This CDR3 region has 14 residues. Unmatched junction bases numbered 4, after V lost 3 bases and J lost 2 bases. The CDR3 here is CASSSGTTQETQYF. The DNA for the CDR3 is TGCGCCAGCAGCTCCGGGACTACGCAAGAGACCCAGTACTTC.

The genes are TRBV18 and TRBJ1-3, with a tentative D call TRBD1 (5 bases). Germline CDR1 and CDR2: KGHSH and LQKENI. Trimming took 10 bases from V and 2 from J, leaving 12 bases between them. The CDR3 extends over 13 amino acids. This CDR3 is CATSEGTGNTIYF. CDR3 DNA sequence: TGTGCCACCAGCGAGGGGACTGGAAACACCATATATTTT.

CDR3 sequence reads: CAISASGGPYNEQFF. The CDR3 coding sequence is TGTGCCATCAGTGCTAGCGGGGGGCCCTACAATGAGCAGTTCTTC. This chain joins TRBV10-3 and TRBJ2-1; 11 bases fit TRBD2. V was clipped by 4 bases and J by 2 bases; unmatched bases: 1. This CDR3 is 15 amino acids long. Per germline, CDR1 ENHRY and CDR2 SYGVKD.

Only a few counts were recorded for this clonotype. The chain joins TRBV3-1 to TRBJ2-1; D is perhaps TRBD2 (6 bases). The CDR3 covers 16 residues. Germline CDR1 is LGHDT and CDR2 is YNNKEL (reference sequence). The V gene lost 1 base and the J gene lost 5 bases, with 15 bases spanning the gap. The chain's CDR3 is CASSQAGLIPDNEQFF. In DNA, the CDR3 is TGTGCCAGCAGCCAAGCCGGACTAATCCCCGACAATGAGCAGTTCTTC.

The CDR3 loop reads CASSPGQGIARRGEKLFF. For the CDR3, the DNA is TGCGCCAGCAGCCCGGGACAGGGTATCGCGCGACGTGGGGAAAAACTGTTTTTT. This chain uses TRBV4-1 with TRBJ1-4, with 9 bases identical to TRBD1. Germline CDR1 reads MGHRA; CDR2 reads YSYEKL. The CDR3 loop spans 18 amino acids. Germline trimming cut 4 bases from V and 8 bases from J; bases unmatched to any gene: 17.

The chain is built from TRBV5-1 and TRBJ2-7; 8 bases line up with TRBD1. The V gene end was trimmed by 5 bases and the J gene end by 5 bases; junction bases not matched to a gene: 12. Germline CDR1 is SGHRS and CDR2 is YFSETQ. The length of the CDR3 is 15 residues. The CDR3: CASRLEATGVNEQYF. As DNA, the CDR3 is TGCGCCAGCAGACTGGAGGCGACAGGGGTCAACGAGCAGTACTTC. The full variable domain, its missing parts supplied by reference TRBV5-1 and TRBJ2-7, is KAGVTQTPRYLIKTRGQQVTLSCSPISGHRSVSWYQQTPGQGLQFLFEYFSETQRNKGNFPGRFSGRQFSNSRSEMNVSTLELGDSALYLCASRLEATGVNEQYFGPGTRLTVT.

There are a few counts of this clonotype. This chain links TRBV6-5 with TRBJ2-2; no clear D. V was clipped by 2 bases and J by 1 base, with 5 bases between them. Germline values: CDR1 MNHEY, CDR2 SVGAGI. CDR3 length: 14 amino acids. The CDR3 is CASSYLKNTGELFF. In DNA form, the CDR3 reads TGTGCCAGCAGTTACCTTAAGAACACCGGGGAGCTGTTTTTT.

This clonotype was detected only a few times. This chain uses TRBV6-1 with TRBJ2-2; 8 bases map to TRBD1. CDR1 and CDR2 from the germline V gene are MNHNS and SASEGT. Trimming cost V 6 bases and J 3 bases; bases outside gene matches: 9. The CDR3 is made up of 16 amino acids. CDR3 in DNA: TGTGCCAGCAGCACCCCCGGGACAGGCCACACCGGGGAGCTGTTTTTT. Amino acids: CASSTPGTGHTGELFF.

The chain joins TRBV7-2 to TRBJ2-5; TRBD2 matches 8 bases. Germline V gene data show CDR1 as SGHTA and CDR2 as FQGNSA. The CDR3 covers 16 residues. J gave up 5 bases and V 4 bases, and 12 bases lay outside the gene matches. DNA of the CDR3: TGTGCCAGCAGCTACGGCGGGAGCGGGGGAGGTGAGACCCAGTACTTC. Translation: CASSYGGSGGGETQYF.

The chain couples TRBV19 to TRBJ1-1, with a tentative D call TRBD1 (6 bases). V gave up 3 bases and J gave up 0 bases, with 14 bases separating them. The CDR3 spans 16 residues. The V gene's germline CDR1 is LNHDA and CDR2 SQIVND (reference sequence). The CDR3 protein is CASSIDGQKMNTEAFF. Here the CDR3 DNA reads TGTGCCAGTAGTATTGACGGACAGAAAATGAACACTGAAGCTTTCTTT.

V gene TRBV20-1 combines with J gene TRBJ1-2, with D uncertain. Deletions cut 5 bases from V and 7 bases from J, with 11 bases between. CDR3 length equals 11 residues. Per the germline V gene, CDR1 is DFQATT and CDR2 is SNEGSKA (reference sequence). CDR3 protein: CSAHDAGGYTF. The CDR3, as DNA: TGCAGTGCTCATGACGCTGGTGGCTACACCTTC.

The sample holds a few counts of this clonotype. This rearrangement joins TRBV5-5 to TRBJ1-5, with D tentatively TRBD1 (5 bases). V lost 2 bases and J 6 bases, leaving 9 bases between the germline ends. The CDR3 loop spans 13 amino acids. Germline values: CDR1 SGHKS, CDR2 YYEKEE (reference sequence). CDR3 sequence (DNA): TGTGCCAGCAGCTTCTCACAGGCTCAGCCCCAGCATTTT. Translation: CASSFSQAQPQHF.

This clonotype was seen only a few times. This chain connects TRBV27 to TRBJ1-1, with 8 bases lining up with TRBD1. The CDR3 totals 14 residues. CDR1 MNHEY and CDR2 SMNVEV come from the germline V gene (reference sequence). V lost 4 bases, J lost 8 bases, and 9 bases stayed unmatched. CDR3 protein: CASSSPPRGREAFF. CDR3 DNA sequence: TGTGCCAGCAGTTCACCCCCCAGGGGGCGAGAAGCTTTCTTT.

This chain links TRBV20-1 with TRBJ1-4; D perhaps matches TRBD1 (6 bases). The germline V gene has CDR1 DFQATT and CDR2 SNEGSKA (reference sequence). The CDR3 spans 14 residues. Trimming took off 7 bases at V and 8 bases at J, with 20 bases between the two ends. The CDR3 DNA reads TGCAGTGTAATAGGGGGGCCTCATGGAGAAAAACTGTTTTTT. Protein: CSVIGGPHGEKLFF.

This clonotype has just a few counts. The chain joins TRBV5-1 to TRBJ1-6; D uncertain. CDR3 length: 15 residues. CDR1 is SGHRS, CDR2 YFSETQ, per germline. Trimming pared 0 bases from V and 8 bases from J, leaving 12 bases between. The DNA of the CDR3 is TGCGCCAGCAGCTTGGCCTACGGGATGGATTCACCCCTCCACTTT. It encodes CASSLAYGMDSPLHF.

This sequence joins TRBV12-5 and TRBJ2-3; D is undetermined. The CDR3 has 14 residues. The germline V gene has CDR1 LGHNT and CDR2 FRNRAP. V was trimmed by 7 bases and J by 3 bases, leaving 14 bases between them. This CDR3 is CASARPRPTDTQYF. The CDR3, as DNA: TGTGCTAGTGCCCGACCCCGACCGACAGATACGCAGTATTTT.

V usage is TRBV5-1 and J usage is TRBJ1-1; TRBD1 might be the D (6 bases). This CDR3 spans 15 amino acids. Trimming left V 0 bases short and J 1 base short, with 10 bases between. In germline, CDR1 is SGHRS, CDR2 YFSETQ. The DNA for the CDR3 is TGCGCCAGCAGCTTGGGGACAGTTCAGAACACTGAAGCTTTCTTT. Residues: CASSLGTVQNTEAFF.

The chain carries TRBV6-2 or TRBV6-3 and TRBJ2-1, with no clear D. The ends were cut back, 2 bases at V and 6 bases at J, with 11 bases in the middle. The CDR3 extends over 14 amino acids. Germline V CDR1 and CDR2: MNHEY, SVGEGT. CDR3 sequence reads: CASSYTSLGNEQFF. As DNA, the CDR3 is TGTGCCAGCAGTTACACAAGTCTGGGCAATGAGCAGTTCTTC.

The chain employs TRBV6-2 or TRBV6-3 and TRBJ1-3; weak D call: TRBD1 (5 bases). V was pared by 6 bases and J by 3 bases, with 12 bases between. Germline lookup yields CDR1 MNHEY and CDR2 SVGEGT. The CDR3 loop spans 14 amino acids. CDR3 residues: CASSPPRDGNTIYF. The CDR3 DNA reads TGTGCCAGCAGCCCTCCCAGGGATGGAAACACCATATATTTT.

V gene TRBV19 combines with J gene TRBJ1-2, with 7 bases aligning to TRBD1. The CDR3 is 12 amino acids. V lost 7 bases and J lost 3; bases outside the gene matches: 2. Germline CDR1 is LNHDA and CDR2 is SQIVND (reference sequence). The CDR3 nucleotides are TGTGCCAGTAACGACAGGGACTATGGCTACACCTTC. Its protein is CASNDRDYGYTF.

The rearrangement uses TRBV6-5 and TRBJ2-3; 8 nucleotides match TRBD2. Losses at the gene ends were 4 bases for V and 4 bases for J; bases not matched to a gene: 13. The CDR3 has 17 amino acids. Germline V gene lookup returns CDR1 MNHEY and CDR2 SVGAGI. CDR3 sequence (DNA): TGTGCCAGCAGTTTGGGGCGGAACGGGGGGGCCGCAGATACGCAGTATTTT. Its translation: CASSLGRNGGAADTQYF.